The TCR beta chain under discussion was sequenced for a study of long-term antiretroviral therapy in people with HIV (dated by TCRdb to 2022 to 2024). Background on the whole study: The earliest samples were collected roughly a decade before the 2015 WHO recommendation for immediate ART, at a time when ART was usually postponed until CD4 counts fell. The cohort contributed roughly 190 cryopreserved PBMC samples from about 33 adults with confirmed HIV infection, collected serially over a mean of 6 years (range 1-12). About 35% of the 30 participants with HIV were female. This retrospective serial study examined whether starting ART and sustained HIV suppression were associated with changes in the composition and diversity of the TRB repertoire in peripheral blood. Test extractions of a monoclonal T-cell line alongside about 30 polyclonal samples showed no cross-contamination during QIAcube processing. Here is what the overall study found, with its caveats: Starting ART was linked to a significant rise in TRB diversity, yet even after long-term ART the diversity remained significantly lower than in transplant donor controls. Because pre-ART samples had limited cell numbers, profiling was done on unsorted PBMC rather than on sorted CD4+ and CD8+ T cells. At every time point, the repertoire was dominated by expanded TRB clones first identified before ART initiation, although this dominance fluctuated and, in many PLHIV, declined after ART. CDR3 length ranges in HIV repertoires were narrower than in controls, and network structure suggested an antigen-experienced repertoire with only a slight naive shift after ART. Inferences about post-ART repertoire changes were limited because no data were available on ART adherence, viral resistance or therapy changes. Limited PBMC availability meant only the TCR beta chain was sequenced, without alpha chain pairing. The samples span the years 2004 to 2017, and the ART regimens used may be less effective than current regimens.

Note on this clone: Its antigen target is currently unknown. Base quality data are lacking; no much larger clone is found one base away.

V is reduced by 4 bases and J by 5 bases, leaving a spacing of 6 bases between them. Reading from cysteine to phenylalanine, the CDR3 counts 12 amino acids. This entry keeps only the CDR3 DNA: 36 bases, framed from base 1. The germline V gene sets CDR1 to SGHRS and CDR2 to YFSETQ. Participants were included only if at least one PBMC sample before ART initiation and at least two post-ART samples were available. Every participant with HIV received treatment in the United States of America. Before DNA extraction, cryopreserved samples of about 1-11 million PBMC were thawed and then washed. At the time of the earliest PBMC sample, participants with HIV were aged between roughly 20 and 54 years. PBMC samples from each participant spanned 1-4 timepoints before ART initiation and 2-8 timepoints after ART initiation, with a median of 7 samples. For every participant, serial HIV viral load, CD4+ T-cell count, ART history and demographic data were obtained. Using a Qiagen kit on a QIAcube, genomic DNA was extracted from unsorted PBMC, with samples processed in batches of 12.

The immunoSEQ hsTCRB v3.0 assay was used at survey level resolution to sequence the TRB variable region. A depth of about 40,000-50,000 T-cell genomes per sample was targeted for TRB sequencing. TRB libraries were pooled and sequenced on an Illumina MiSeq using a v3 150-cycle kit. The authors processed their data as follows. Analysis of repertoires was carried out in R inside a reproducible Nextflow workflow spanning QC, data transformation and analysis. LymphoSeq2, an R package for exploring AIRR-Seq data, was used to implement the custom analyses. After excluding a few samples that yielded fewer than 5000 total TRB sequences, 190 or so HIV repertoires remained for analysis. Among the roughly 200 retained HIV repertoires, roughly 60 were collected before ART initiation and over 120 were collected after ART initiation. Repertoires were downsampled to 5000 TRB nucleotide sequences, and summary statistics were averaged over 100 downsampling iterations. TRB sequences were retained for analysis only if CDR3 regions of at least seven amino acids were present. Diversity was measured with a Shannon entropy-derived clonality score and the Gini coefficient. Repertoire networks linked the top 5000 CDR3 amino acid sequences whenever two sequences differed by an edit distance of one. Antigen specificity groups and MHC restriction were predicted for TRB CDR3 amino acid sequences with GLIPH2. CDR3 amino acid sequences were matched against VDJdb and McPAS-TCR to flag known CMV, EBV, HIV or tissue antigen associations. Pre-ART, post-ART and control groups were compared with Wilcoxon signed-rank tests and Holm-Bonferroni correction. TCRdb provides this immuneACCESS table in a form limited to in-frame rearrangements. Some clones are lacking; in checked studies, under half of them reflect an unresolved V gene, and why the rest are absent is not known. D and trimming were read from the DNA, whereas the V and J calls and clone size are those reported in that table. Here the sample has some 20,000 clones; around three quarters occur a single time. The ten largest clones add up to roughly a tenth of the sample.

The V and J segments used are TRBV5-1 and TRBJ2-2, with a tentative D gene TRBD2 over 5 matching bases. The source of this sequence is a man aged 18-30 years with HIV. The source material was unsorted PBMCs, sampled 0.5 years before starting antiretroviral therapy. The DNA sequence is as follows: TGCGCCAGCAGCCCGGGGACCGGGGAGCTGTTTTTT. This is translated as CASSPGTGELFF.